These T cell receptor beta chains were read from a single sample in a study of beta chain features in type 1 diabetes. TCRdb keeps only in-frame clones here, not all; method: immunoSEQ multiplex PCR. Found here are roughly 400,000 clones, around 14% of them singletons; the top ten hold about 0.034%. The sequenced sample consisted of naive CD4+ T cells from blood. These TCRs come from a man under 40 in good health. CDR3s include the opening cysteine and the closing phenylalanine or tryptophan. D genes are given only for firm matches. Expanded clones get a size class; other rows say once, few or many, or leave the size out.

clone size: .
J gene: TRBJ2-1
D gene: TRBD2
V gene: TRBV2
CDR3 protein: CASSTRLADEQFF
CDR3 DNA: TGTGCCAGCAGTACTAGACTAGCGGATGAGCAGTTCTTC

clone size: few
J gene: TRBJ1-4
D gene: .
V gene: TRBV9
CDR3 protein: CASSVQGSNEKLFF
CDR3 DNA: TGTGCCAGCAGCGTTCAGGGAAGTAATGAAAAACTGTTTTTT

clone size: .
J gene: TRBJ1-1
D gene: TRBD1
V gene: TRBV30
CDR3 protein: CAWGQGRLPEAFF
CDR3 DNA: TGTGCCTGGGGACAGGGAAGGTTGCCTGAAGCTTTCTTT

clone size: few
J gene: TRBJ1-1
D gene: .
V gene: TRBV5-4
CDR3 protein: CASSLVAENTEAFF
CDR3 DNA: TGTGCCAGCAGCTTGGTTGCAGAGAACACTGAAGCTTTCTTT

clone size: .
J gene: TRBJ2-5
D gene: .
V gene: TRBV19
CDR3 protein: CASSMNGITKTQYF
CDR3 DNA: TGTGCCAGTAGTATGAACGGGATTACGAAGACCCAGTACTTC

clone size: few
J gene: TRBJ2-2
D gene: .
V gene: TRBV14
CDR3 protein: CASSQDSGVGELFF
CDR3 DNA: TGTGCCAGCAGCCAAGATTCAGGAGTCGGGGAGCTGTTTTTT

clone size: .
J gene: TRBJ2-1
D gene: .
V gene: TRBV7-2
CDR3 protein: CASSLVAEDNEQFF
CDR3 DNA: TGTGCCAGCAGCTTAGTAGCGGAAGACAATGAGCAGTTCTTC

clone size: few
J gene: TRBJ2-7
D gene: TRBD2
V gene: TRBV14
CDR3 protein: CASSQTRAGEQYF
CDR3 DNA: TGTGCCAGCAGCCAGACGAGAGCGGGGGAGCAGTACTTC

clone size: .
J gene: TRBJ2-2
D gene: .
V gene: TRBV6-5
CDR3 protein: CASNGNTGELFF
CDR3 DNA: TGTGCCAGCAATGGAAACACCGGGGAGCTGTTTTTT

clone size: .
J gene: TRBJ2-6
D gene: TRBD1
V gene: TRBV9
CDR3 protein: CASSDRGSLLSGANVLTF
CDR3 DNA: TGTGCCAGCAGCGACAGGGGATCCCTCCTCTCTGGGGCCAACGTCCTGACTTTC

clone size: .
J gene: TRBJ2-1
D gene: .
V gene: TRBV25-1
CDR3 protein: CASRNAGYYNEQFF
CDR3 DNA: TGTGCCAGCAGGAACGCGGGGTACTACAATGAGCAGTTCTTC

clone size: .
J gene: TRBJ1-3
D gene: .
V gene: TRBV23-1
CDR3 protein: CASSRPGRSVAGNTIYF
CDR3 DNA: TGCGCCAGCAGTCGACCGGGACGATCGGTAGCTGGAAACACCATATATTTT

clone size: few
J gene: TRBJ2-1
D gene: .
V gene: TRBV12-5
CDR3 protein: CASGLSGSAGHEQFF
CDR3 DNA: TGTGCTAGTGGTTTGAGCGGTTCCGCGGGCCATGAGCAGTTCTTC

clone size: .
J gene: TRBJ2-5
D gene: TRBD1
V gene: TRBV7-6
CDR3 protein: CASSLTTGGQETQYF
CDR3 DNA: TGTGCCAGCAGCTTAACGACAGGGGGCCAGGAGACCCAGTACTTC

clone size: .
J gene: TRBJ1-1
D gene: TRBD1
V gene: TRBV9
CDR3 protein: CASSETGWHTEAFF
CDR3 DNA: TGTGCCAGCAGCGAGACAGGGTGGCACACTGAAGCTTTCTTT

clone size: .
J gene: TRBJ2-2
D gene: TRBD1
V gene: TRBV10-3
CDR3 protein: CAIGQGTDTGELFF
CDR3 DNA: TGTGCCATAGGACAGGGGACGGACACCGGGGAGCTGTTTTTT

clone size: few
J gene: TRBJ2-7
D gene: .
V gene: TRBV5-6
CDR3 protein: CASSRIWTEPFVGTYEQYF
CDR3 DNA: TGTGCCAGCAGCCGGATTTGGACAGAACCTTTTGTAGGAACCTACGAGCAGTACTTC

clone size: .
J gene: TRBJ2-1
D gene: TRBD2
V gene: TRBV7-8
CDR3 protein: CASSFSGGGSSYNEQFF
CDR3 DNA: TGTGCCAGCAGCTTCTCCGGCGGGGGGAGCTCCTACAATGAGCAGTTCTTC

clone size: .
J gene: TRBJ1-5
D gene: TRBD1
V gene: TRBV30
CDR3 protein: CAWSVSGGPQHF
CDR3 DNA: TGTGCCTGGAGTGTCTCAGGGGGGCCCCAGCATTTT

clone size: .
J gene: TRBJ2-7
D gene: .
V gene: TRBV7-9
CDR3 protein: CASSLEGGLEQYF
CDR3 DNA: TGTGCCAGCAGCTTAGAGGGAGGCCTCGAGCAGTACTTC

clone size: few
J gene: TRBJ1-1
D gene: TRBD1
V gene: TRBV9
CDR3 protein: CASSGRQGTDTEAFF
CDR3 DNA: TGTGCCAGCAGCGGACGACAGGGCACGGACACTGAAGCTTTCTTT

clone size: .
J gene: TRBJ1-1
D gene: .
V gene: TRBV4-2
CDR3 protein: CASSQPTAAEAFF
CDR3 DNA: TGTGCCAGCAGCCAACCGACAGCTGCTGAAGCTTTCTTT

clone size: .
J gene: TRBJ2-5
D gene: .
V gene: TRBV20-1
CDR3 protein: CSAGAETQYF
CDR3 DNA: TGCAGCGCTGGGGCAGAGACCCAGTACTTC

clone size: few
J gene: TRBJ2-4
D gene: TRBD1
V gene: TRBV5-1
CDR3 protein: CASSRDPGQGVAKNIQYF
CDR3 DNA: TGCGCCAGCAGCCGGGATCCGGGACAGGGGGTCGCCAAAAACATTCAGTACTTC

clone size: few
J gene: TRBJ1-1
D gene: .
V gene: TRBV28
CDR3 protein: CASSFSTEAFF
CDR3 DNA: TGTGCCAGCAGTTTCAGCACTGAAGCTTTCTTT

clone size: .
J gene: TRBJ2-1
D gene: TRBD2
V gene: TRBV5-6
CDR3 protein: CASSFLLAGAEQFF
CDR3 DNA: TGTGCCAGCAGCTTTTTACTAGCGGGGGCCGAGCAGTTCTTC

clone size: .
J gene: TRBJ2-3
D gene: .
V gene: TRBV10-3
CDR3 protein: CATSGVASTDTQYF
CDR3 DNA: TGTGCCACCTCGGGGGTAGCTAGCACAGATACGCAGTATTTT

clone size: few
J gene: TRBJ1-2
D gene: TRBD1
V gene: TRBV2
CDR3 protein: CASSSRQGFDGYTF
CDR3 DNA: TGTGCCAGCAGTTCCCGACAGGGGTTTGATGGCTACACCTTC

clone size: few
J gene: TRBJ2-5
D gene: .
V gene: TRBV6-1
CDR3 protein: CASLDRGLQETQYF
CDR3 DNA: TGTGCCAGCTTAGACAGAGGACTCCAAGAGACCCAGTACTTC

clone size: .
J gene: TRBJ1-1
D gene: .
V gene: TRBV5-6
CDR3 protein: CASSLPFPAPEAFF
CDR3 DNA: TGTGCCAGCAGCTTGCCCTTCCCTGCGCCTGAAGCTTTCTTT

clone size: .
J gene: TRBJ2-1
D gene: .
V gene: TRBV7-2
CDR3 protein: CASSLGEQQFF
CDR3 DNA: TGTGCCAGCAGCTTAGGTGAACAGCAGTTCTTC

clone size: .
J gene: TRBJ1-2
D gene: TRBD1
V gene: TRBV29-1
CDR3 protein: CSVEERTGRYGYTF
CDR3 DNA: TGCAGCGTTGAAGAACGGACAGGGCGCTATGGCTACACCTTC

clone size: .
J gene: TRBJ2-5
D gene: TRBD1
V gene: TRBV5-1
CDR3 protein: CASGPGTAKETQYF
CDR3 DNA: TGCGCCAGCGGCCCCGGGACAGCGAAAGAGACCCAGTACTTC